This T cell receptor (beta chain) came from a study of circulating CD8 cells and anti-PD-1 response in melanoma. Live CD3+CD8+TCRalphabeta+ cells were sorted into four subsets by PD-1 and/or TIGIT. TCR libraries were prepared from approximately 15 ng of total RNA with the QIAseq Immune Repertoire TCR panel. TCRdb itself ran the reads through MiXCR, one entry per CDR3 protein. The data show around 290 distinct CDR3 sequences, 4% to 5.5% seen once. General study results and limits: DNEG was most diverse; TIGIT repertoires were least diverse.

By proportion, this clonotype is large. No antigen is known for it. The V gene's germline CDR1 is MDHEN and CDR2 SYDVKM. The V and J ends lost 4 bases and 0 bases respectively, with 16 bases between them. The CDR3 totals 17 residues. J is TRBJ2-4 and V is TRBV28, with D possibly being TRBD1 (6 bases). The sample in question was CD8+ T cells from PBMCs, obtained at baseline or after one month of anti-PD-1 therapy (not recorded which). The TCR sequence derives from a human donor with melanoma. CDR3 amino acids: CASSSTTGVIAKNIQYF. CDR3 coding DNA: TGTGCCAGCAGTTCCACGACAGGAGTTATAGCCAAAAACATTCAGTACTTC.